The source of this T cell receptor beta chain is a study of T cells in Graves' hyperthyroidism and ophthalmopathy. Study-level points and caveats: The model identified upcoming ophthalmopathy a median around 7.1 months ahead of onset.

Using RNA transcripts as the source, TCR beta CDR3 regions were amplified. The HTBI primer set drove a first-round RT-PCR of the TCR CDR3. One entry per CDR3 protein, called by TCRdb with MiXCR from the multiplex PCR reads. The top ten hold about 8.2% of the sample, which has hundreds of thousands of distinct CDR3 sequences, roughly 46% seen once. There are many counts of this clonotype. Its specificity is unknown. The V end was cut by 8 bases, the J end by 1 base, with 8 bases between. CDR1 and CDR2 (germline): SNHLY, FYNNEI. There are 12 residues in the CDR3. Stable Graves' hyperthyroidism meant no ophthalmopathy progression within 18 months. Aged 18 to 65, the patients had hyperthyroidism that was newly diagnosed and had lasted under 2 months.

The sequenced sample was peripheral blood or thyroid tissue (not recorded which). This TCR came from a woman aged 18-35 years with Graves' hyperthyroidism. The chain couples TRBV2 to TRBJ2-5; D not certain. The CDR3 bases are TGTGCCAGCTCTCGCACCCAAGAGACCCAGTACTTC. This translates into CASSRTQETQYF.